One sample yielded the 6 T cell receptor beta chains listed below, sequenced in a study of blood T cell repertoires in COVID-19. Repertoires were generated with immunoSEQ multiplex PCR, while TCRdb's copy carries only in-frame clones and drops some. The sample holds 100,000 to 130,000 clones, around 88% seen once. What was sequenced was peripheral blood. These receptors all come from a man aged 50 to 59 with active or convalescent COVID-19.

The chain carries TRBV29-1 and TRBJ2-7, with D perhaps matching TRBD2 (6 bases). V shed 3 bases and J shed 1 base, with 13 bases lying between them. CDR1 and CDR2 (germline): SQVTM, ANQGSEA. The CDR3 consists of 14 residues. Here the CDR3 DNA reads TGCAGCGTTGAGGGGGTCGGGACTTCCTACGAGCAGTACTTC. The encoded protein is CSVEGVGTSYEQYF.

The chain employs TRBV3-1 (or the pseudogene TRBV3-2) and TRBJ1-5; 8 nucleotides align to TRBD1. Germline values: CDR1 LGHDT, CDR2 YNNKEL (reference sequence). CDR3 length: 15 amino acids. Unmatched junction bases numbered 4, after V lost 0 bases and J lost 6 bases. CDR3 loop: CASSQDLTGAQPQHF. CDR3 sequence (DNA): TGTGCCAGCAGCCAAGATCTGACAGGGGCTCAGCCCCAGCATTTT.

This sequence joins TRBV19 and TRBJ1-4; D possibly corresponds to TRBD1 (6 bases). V lost 6 bases to trimming and J lost 9 bases, with 17 bases between them. This CDR3 contains 14 residues. Germline V gives CDR1 LNHDA, CDR2 SQIVND (reference sequence). The CDR3 region is CASSTGNYLQKLFF. The CDR3 nucleotides are TGTGCCAGTAGCACAGGGAATTATCTACAAAAACTGTTTTTT.

The CDR3 sequence: CASSRSGNEQFF. The CDR3, as DNA: TGTGCCAGCAGTCGCAGCGGGAATGAGCAGTTCTTC. The chain links TRBV6-5 to TRBJ2-1; D possibly corresponds to TRBD2 (6 bases). The CDR3 has 12 amino acids. Between the trimmed V and J ends, which lost 5 bases and 7 bases, there was a span of 9 bases. Germline V gene sequence: CDR1 MNHEY, CDR2 SVGAGI.

This chain connects TRBV23-1 to TRBJ2-1, with D tentatively TRBD1 (6 bases). TRBV23-1 is identified as an open reading frame with a role that is uncertain. The CDR3 is 20 residues long. V lost 2 bases to trimming and J lost 4 bases, with 27 bases between them. CDR3: CASSQAHHDRSKIPYNEQFF. DNA for the CDR3: TGCGCCAGCAGTCAAGCCCACCACGACAGGTCAAAGATTCCGTACAATGAGCAGTTCTTC.

The CDR3 is CASSPQELNYGYTF. DNA for the CDR3: TGTGCCAGCAGCCCACAGGAGCTCAACTATGGCTACACCTTC. The chain links TRBV7-8 to TRBJ1-2; D might be TRBD1 (5 bases). V lost 5 bases and J lost 2, with 12 bases in between. The CDR3 runs to 14 residues. From germline, CDR1 is SGHVS and CDR2 FQNEAQ.